The 28 T cell receptor beta chains below all came from one sample that was sequenced in a study of blood T cell repertoires in COVID-19. The assay was immunoSEQ multiplex PCR, and TCRdb's table has in-frame clones only and misses some. The sample lists under 85,000 clones; 83% were seen once. The specimen sequenced was peripheral blood. These receptors originate from a man aged 50-60 years with active COVID-19.

The chain joins TRBV19 to TRBJ1-4; D is possibly TRBD1 (5 bases). Germline V gene lookup returns CDR1 LNHDA and CDR2 SQIVND (reference sequence). This CDR3 spans 13 amino acids. Deletions cut 6 bases from V and 7 bases from J, with 12 bases between. The CDR3 is CASSRGTSEKLFF. DNA for the CDR3: TGTGCCAGTAGCCGGGGGACCTCTGAAAAACTGTTTTTT.

This clone is a singleton in its sample. The CDR3 reads CASSMTAGGPDEQFF. As DNA, the CDR3 is TGTGCCAGTAGTATGACGGCGGGAGGACCCGATGAGCAGTTCTTC. This chain joins TRBV19 and TRBJ2-1; 8 positions agree with TRBD2. Trimming at V came to 3 bases and at J to 8 bases, leaving 9 bases not matched to a gene. Germline V CDR1 and CDR2: LNHDA, SQIVND (reference sequence). The CDR3 covers 15 residues.

As to this clone: Germline is not matched at one junction end, which may reflect a read error. This sequence joins TRBV7-9 and TRBJ1-2, with TRBD1 identical over 8 bases. Germline CDR1 is SEHNR and CDR2 is FQNEAQ (reference sequence). This CDR3 region has 15 residues. For the CDR3, the DNA is TGTGCCAGCAGCTTAGCGGACAGGGCTAAATATGGCTACACCTTC. Its protein product is CASSLADRAKYGYTF.

The chain carries TRBV29-1 and TRBJ1-1; D gene unclear. Trimming cost V 0 bases and J 7 bases, with 12 bases left between them. CDR3 length: 13 residues. Germline loops: CDR1 SQVTM, CDR2 ANQGSEA. In DNA, the CDR3 is TGCAGCGTTGAAGACTCGGGAGGGAGTGAAGCTTTCTTT. It yields the protein CSVEDSGGSEAFF.

With regard to this clone: The sample contains more than one DNA sequence encoding this CDR3. The chain has TRBV14 and TRBJ2-4; the match to TRBD2 covers 8 bases. The CDR3 consists of 14 residues. V lost 2 bases, J lost 7 bases, and 4 bases stayed unmatched. CDR1 and CDR2 from the germline V gene are SGHDN and FVKESK. The CDR3 is CASSQQGGGNIQYF. In DNA, the CDR3 is TGTGCCAGCAGCCAACAGGGCGGGGGGAACATTCAGTACTTC.

This clone appeared a single time. This rearrangement joins TRBV5-1 to TRBJ2-7; 12 bases align to TRBD2. The CDR3 loop spans 15 amino acids. The junction had 3 bases not matched to a gene; V was cut back by 5 bases and J by 0 bases. Germline values: CDR1 SGHRS, CDR2 YFSETQ. CDR3 region: CASRGLAGNSYEQYF. DNA of the CDR3: TGCGCCAGCAGAGGACTAGCGGGGAACTCCTACGAGCAGTACTTC. The whole variable domain, filled in from reference TRBV5-1 and TRBJ2-7, reads KAGVTQTPRYLIKTRGQQVTLSCSPISGHRSVSWYQQTPGQGLQFLFEYFSETQRNKGNFPGRFSGRQFSNSRSEMNVSTLELGDSALYLCASRGLAGNSYEQYFGPGTRLTVT.

This clone was recorded only once. CDR3 protein: CASSFSSSSYEQYF. Here the CDR3 DNA reads TGTGCCAGCAGCTTCTCCTCGAGCTCCTACGAGCAGTACTTC. The chain has TRBV7-2 and TRBJ2-7; D is undetermined. Between the trimmed V and J ends, which lost 3 bases and 0 bases, there was a span of 9 bases. The germline CDR1 and CDR2 sequences are SGHTA and FQGNSA. This CDR3 region has 14 residues.

This clone was observed a single time. The chain has TRBV19 and TRBJ1-5; no firm D call. V was trimmed by 3 bases and J by 3 bases, leaving 9 bases between them. Germline V lookup: CDR1 LNHDA, CDR2 SQIVND (reference sequence). The CDR3 has 14 residues. Here the CDR3 DNA reads TGTGCCAGTAGTATCCGAGGGCTCAATCAGCCCCAGCATTTT. Its translation is CASSIRGLNQPQHF.

This clone was detected only a few times. V gene TRBV6-6 combines with J gene TRBJ1-2, with a tentative D call TRBD1 (6 bases). Germline loops: CDR1 MNHNY, CDR2 SVGAGI (reference sequence). This CDR3 is 17 amino acids long. The V end lost 5 bases, the J end lost 2 bases, and 21 bases lay between the germline ends. CDR3 loop: CASSPLGQGRRNYGYTF. The CDR3 nucleotides are TGTGCCAGCAGTCCCCTCGGGCAGGGGAGAAGGAACTATGGCTACACCTTC.

This clone was observed a few times. The rearrangement uses TRBV7-3 and TRBJ2-3, with a weak D call TRBD2 (5 bases). V lost 5 bases, J lost 0 bases, and 12 bases lay in between. Germline V lookup: CDR1 SGHTA, CDR2 FQGTGA. The CDR3 spans 15 residues. This CDR3 is CASSPLLGSTDTQYF. The CDR3 coding sequence is TGTGCCAGCAGCCCCCTACTAGGGAGCACAGATACGCAGTATTTT.

Only one count was recorded for this clone. The chain is built from TRBV7-8 and TRBJ2-3; maybe TRBD2 (6 bases). This CDR3 contains 14 residues. Trimming took off 5 bases at V and 5 bases at J, with 14 bases between the two ends. Germline loops: CDR1 SGHVS, CDR2 FQNEAQ. In nucleotides, the CDR3 is TGTGCCAGCAGCCTCGGGACTCGTCAAGATACGCAGTATTTT. Translation: CASSLGTRQDTQYF.

This chain joins TRBV7-9 and TRBJ1-4; perhaps TRBD1 as D (6 bases). Trimming stripped 4 bases from V and 8 bases from J, with 14 bases between. This CDR3 spans 14 amino acids. Germline-derived CDR1 and CDR2 are SEHNR and FQNEAQ (reference sequence). The CDR3 DNA reads as TGTGCCAGCAGCTCTCACATCCAGGGGGAAAAACTGTTTTTT. Translation gives CASSSHIQGEKLFF. Together with reference TRBV7-9 and TRBJ1-4, the CDR3 gives the full variable domain: DTGVSQNPRHKITKRGQNVTFRCDPISEHNRLYWYRQTLGQGPEFLTYFQNEAQLEKSRLLSDRFSAERPKGSFSTLEIQRTEQGDSAMYLCASSSHIQGEKLFFGSGTQLSVL.

This clone appeared a single time. J is TRBJ1-2 and V is TRBV19; 7 positions agree with TRBD1. V dropped 4 bases and J dropped 8; count of bases not matched to a gene: 10. The CDR3 covers 14 residues. Per the germline V gene, CDR1 is LNHDA and CDR2 is SQIVND (reference sequence). The CDR3 coding sequence is TGTGCCAGTAGTAGCGGGACAGACCATCGGGGCTACACCTTC. This codes for CASSSGTDHRGYTF.

The chain is built from TRBV5-8 and TRBJ2-7; 8 bases align to TRBD1. CDR1 and CDR2 from the germline V gene are SGHTS and YDEGEE. Trimming cost V 4 bases and J 7 bases; bases outside gene matches: 4. The CDR3 runs to 12 residues. CDR3 protein: CASSLRQGEQYF. The CDR3, as DNA: TGTGCCAGCAGCCTCCGACAGGGGGAGCAGTACTTC.

The CDR3, as DNA: TGTGCCAGCAGCTTAGTCTTAGGGGAGCTGTTTTTT. Amino acid sequence: CASSLVLGELFF. V usage is TRBV7-9 and J usage is TRBJ2-2, with D unresolved. V was trimmed by 1 base and J by 8 bases, leaving 5 bases between them. Germline CDR1 is SEHNR and CDR2 is FQNEAQ (reference sequence). The CDR3 is 12 residues long.

In this sample, this clone turned up once. This sequence joins TRBV18 and TRBJ2-5; TRBD1 matches at 10 bases. Germline assignment: CDR1 KGHSH and CDR2 LQKENI. Trimming removed 3 bases from V and 5 bases from J; junction bases left unmatched: 3. CDR3 length: 14 amino acids. The CDR3 protein is CASSPGQGHETQYF. CDR3 sequence (DNA): TGTGCCAGCTCACCGGGACAGGGGCATGAGACCCAGTACTTC.

The chain is built from TRBV7-9 and TRBJ1-4; D remains ambiguous. V lost 2 bases to trimming and J lost 12 bases, with 7 bases between them. CDR3 length: 11 amino acids. CDR1 and CDR2 from the germline V gene are SEHNR and FQNEAQ (reference sequence). The CDR3, as DNA: TGTGCCAGCAGCTTACTCGAGGAACTGTTTTTT. This translates into CASSLLEELFF.

The chain carries TRBV2 and TRBJ2-3, with 7 bases identical to TRBD1. Germline values: CDR1 SNHLY, CDR2 FYNNEI. CDR3 length: 14 amino acids. V was pared by 9 bases and J by 3 bases, with 9 bases of the junction left unmatched. The CDR3 DNA sequence: TGTGCCAGTAAGAGCAGGGGGTGGACAGATACGCAGTATTTT. Its protein product is CASKSRGWTDTQYF.

The J gene is TRBJ1-2, the V gene TRBV19; 7 bases map to TRBD1. V shed 9 bases, J shed 14 bases, and the junction held 12 bases outside the gene matches. This CDR3 is 11 amino acids long. Per the germline V gene, CDR1 is LNHDA and CDR2 is SQIVND (reference sequence). CDR3 bases: TGTGCCAGCAGGATTAAAGGGGGCAAGACCTTC. Translation gives CASRIKGGKTF.

There are a few counts of this clone. The chain links TRBV7-8 to TRBJ2-3, with 7 nucleotides matching TRBD2. The CDR3 covers 15 residues. CDR1 and CDR2 from the germline V gene are SGHVS and FQNEAQ. Unmatched junction bases numbered 6, after V lost 5 bases and J lost 1 base. The CDR3 DNA follows: TGTGCCAGCAGCCCGTCTACTAGCGGCACAGATACGCAGTATTTT. Protein sequence: CASSPSTSGTDTQYF.

J is TRBJ1-5 and V is TRBV7-2, with 9 bases that match TRBD1. The length of the CDR3 is 15 residues. Trimming took 5 bases from V and 6 from J; bases not matched to a gene: 8. Germline CDR1 SGHTA, CDR2 FQGNSA. The DNA for the CDR3 is TGTGCCAGCAGCACCAACAGGGGGCCCGTTCAGCCCCAGCATTTT. This codes for CASSTNRGPVQPQHF.

The J gene is TRBJ2-3, the V gene TRBV4-1; 7 nucleotides line up with TRBD2. The CDR3 is 15 residues long. The junction had 3 bases not matched to a gene; V was cut back by 1 base and J by 2 bases. CDR1 is MGHRA, CDR2 YSYEKL, per germline. In DNA form, the CDR3 reads TGCGCCAGCAGCCAAGGGGGGGGGTTCACAGATACGCAGTATTTT. It encodes CASSQGGGFTDTQYF.

V and J are TRBV3-1 (or the pseudogene TRBV3-2) and TRBJ1-2; D call uncertain. V was cut by 3 bases and J by 6 bases, with 14 bases left in between. The germline CDR1 and CDR2 sequences are LGHDT and YNNKEL (reference sequence). This CDR3 has 14 residues. CDR3 coding DNA: TGTGCCAGCAGCCAGGAGGACGGTGTTAATGGCTACACCTTC. Translating gives CASSQEDGVNGYTF.

The V call is TRBV3-1 (or the pseudogene TRBV3-2), the J call TRBJ2-1; 11 bases agree with TRBD2. Germline loops: CDR1 LGHDT, CDR2 YNNKEL (reference sequence). This CDR3 has 16 amino acids. V gave up 4 bases and J gave up 4 bases; unmatched junction bases: 6. For the CDR3, the DNA is TGTGCCAGCAGCCGGCGGACTAGCGGGTCTTACAATGAGCAGTTCTTC. This sequence encodes CASSRRTSGSYNEQFF.

This sequence joins TRBV7-9 and TRBJ2-2, with 9 bases identical to TRBD1. Per germline, CDR1 SEHNR and CDR2 FQNEAQ (reference sequence). The J segment lost 0 bases and the V segment lost 4 bases, leaving 3 bases of the junction unmatched. The CDR3 runs to 16 residues. This chain's CDR3 is CASSSTGGANTGELFF. For the CDR3, the DNA is TGTGCCAGCAGCTCCACAGGGGGCGCGAACACCGGGGAGCTGTTTTTT.

The chain recombines TRBV3-1 (or the pseudogene TRBV3-2) with TRBJ2-7, with 9 bases identical to TRBD1. Germline V CDR1 and CDR2: LGHDT, YNNKEL (reference sequence). V dropped 4 bases and J dropped 2; count of bases not matched to a gene: 6. The CDR3 loop spans 15 amino acids. CDR3 nucleotide sequence: TGTGCCAGCAGCCTCGCGACAGGGGGACCCTACGAGCAGTACTTC. The encoded protein is CASSLATGGPYEQYF.

The chain uses TRBV6-1 and TRBJ2-1, with D unresolved. This CDR3 region has 16 residues. Germline V gene lookup returns CDR1 MNHNS and CDR2 SASEGT. Trimming removed 3 bases at V and 5 bases at J, with 17 bases between. Here the CDR3 DNA reads TGTGCCAGCAGTGAGGAGACTCTCTGGCCCAACAATGAGCAGTTCTTC. It yields the protein CASSEETLWPNNEQFF.

The chain has TRBV4-3 and TRBJ2-5; the D is unclear. The CDR3 covers 14 residues. The ends were cut back, 0 bases at V and 2 bases at J, with 7 bases in the middle. Germline CDR1 reads LGHNA; CDR2 reads YSLEER. CDR3 bases: TGCGCCAGCAGCCAAGATATTCAGCAAGAGACCCAGTACTTC. Encoded protein: CASSQDIQQETQYF.